The 27 T cell receptor beta chains reported below all come from one sample, sequenced in a study of cytomegalovirus exposure and HLA in healthy donors. In the PCR, 60 Vbeta and 13 Jbeta primers were used. Sequencing was performed with immunoSEQ multiplex PCR; in TCRdb, only in-frame clones are kept and a portion is missing. In the table there are about 90,000 clones, approximately 71% of which are singletons. The sequencing input was PBMCs. The receptors shown here come from a woman aged 18-30 years in good health and CMV-seropositive.

CDR3: CAWSGGTSFNEQFF. The DNA of the CDR3 is TGTGCCTGGAGTGGCGGGACTAGCTTTAATGAGCAGTTCTTC. This chain joins TRBV30 and TRBJ2-1; TRBD2 aligns across 9 bases. This CDR3 contains 14 residues. Germline CDR1 and CDR2: GTSNPN and SVGIG (reference sequence). V trimming: 1 base; J trimming: 7 bases; junction bases outside the gene matches: 5.

J is TRBJ1-6 and V is TRBV19; TRBD1 might be the D (5 bases). Germline CDR1 is LNHDA and CDR2 is SQIVND (reference sequence). V was shortened by 5 bases and J by 7 bases, with 12 bases between the two germline ends. The length of the CDR3 is 14 residues. The CDR3 nucleotides read TGTGCCAGTAGTCAGACAGCCAAGAATTCACCCCTCCACTTT. Protein sequence: CASSQTAKNSPLHF.

The chain links TRBV19 to TRBJ2-5; D may be TRBD2 (6 bases). This CDR3 is built from 16 residues. The V gene's germline CDR1 is LNHDA and CDR2 SQIVND (reference sequence). Trimming stripped 0 bases from V and 5 bases from J, with 16 bases between. CDR3 sequence reads: CASSIESDGSGETQYF. CDR3 in DNA: TGTGCCAGTAGTATAGAATCGGACGGGAGTGGGGAGACCCAGTACTTC. The full variable domain, with the rest looked up from reference TRBV19 and TRBJ2-5, is DGGITQSPKYLFRKEGQNVTLSCEQNLNHDAMYWYRQDPGQGLRLIYYSQIVNDFQKGDIAEGYSVSREKKESFPLTVTSAQKNPTAFYLCASSIESDGSGETQYFGPGTRLLVL.

The chain employs TRBV11-2 and TRBJ1-1; a weak D match, TRBD1 (6 bases). Trimming removed 3 bases at V and 8 bases at J, with 16 bases between. This CDR3 has 14 amino acids. The germline CDR1 and CDR2 sequences are SGHAT and FQNNGV. The DNA for the CDR3 is TGTGCCAGCAGCTTCTCCGGGACAAAAGGCGAAGCTTTCTTT. Its protein is CASSFSGTKGEAFF.

In this sample, this clone turned up once. This rearrangement joins TRBV5-4 to TRBJ2-5; D gene ambiguous. Trimming removed 0 bases from V and 5 bases from J, with 5 bases in between. CDR3 length: 12 amino acids. In germline, CDR1 is SGHNT, CDR2 YYREEE (reference sequence). The CDR3, as DNA: TGTGCCAGCAGCTTGGCTCTGGAGACCCAGTACTTC. Protein product: CASSLALETQYF. Based on the CDR3 plus reference TRBV5-4 and TRBJ2-5, the full variable domain is ETGVTQSPTHLIKTRGQQVTLRCSSQSGHNTVSWYQQALGQGPQFIFQYYREEENGRGNFPPRFSGLQFPNYSSELNVNALELDDSALYLCASSLALETQYFGPGTRLLVL.

This clone came up a few times. V and J are TRBV7-2 and TRBJ2-7; 7 bases are shared with TRBD1. Trimming took 1 base from V and 4 from J; bases not matched to a gene: 7. This CDR3 region has 15 residues. Per the germline V gene, CDR1 is SGHTA and CDR2 is FQGNSA. CDR3 sequence reads: CASSLVAGTDYEQYF. The CDR3 coding sequence is TGTGCCAGCAGCTTAGTGGCCGGGACAGATTACGAGCAGTACTTC.

The chain links TRBV7-2 to TRBJ2-1; TRBD2 might be the D (5 bases). This CDR3 has 14 residues. Looked up from germline, CDR1 is SGHTA and CDR2 is FQGNSA. V lost 3 bases to trimming and J lost 3 bases, with 9 bases between them. The chain's CDR3 is CASSLSGYYNEQFF. CDR3 nucleotides: TGTGCCAGCAGCTTGAGCGGATACTACAATGAGCAGTTCTTC. The whole variable domain, filled in from reference TRBV7-2 and TRBJ2-1, reads GAGVSQSPSNKVTEKGKDVELRCDPISGHTALYWYRQSLGQGLEFLIYFQGNSAPDKSGLPSDRFSAERTGGSVSTLTIQRTQQEDSAVYLCASSLSGYYNEQFFGPGTRLTVL.

The rearrangement joins TRBV28 to TRBJ1-1, with D tentatively TRBD1 (5 bases). Trimming shortened V by 10 bases and J by 1 base, and 19 bases separated the two germline ends. CDR3 size: 15 residues. The germline CDR1 and CDR2 sequences are MDHEN and SYDVKM. CDR3 residues: CATQGAEFENTEAFF. In nucleotides, the CDR3 is TGTGCCACCCAAGGGGCAGAATTCGAGAACACTGAAGCTTTCTTT.

The rearrangement uses TRBV28 and TRBJ2-1; D is unresolved. Germline values: CDR1 MDHEN, CDR2 SYDVKM. V lost 5 bases and J lost 12, with 14 bases in between. The CDR3 covers 12 residues. In nucleotides, the CDR3 is TGTGCCAGCAGTCAAACCCAGGTGGGGCAGTTCTTC. Its protein is CASSQTQVGQFF.

This sequence joins TRBV15 and TRBJ1-6; no clear D. Germline CDR1 is LNHNV and CDR2 is YYDKDF (reference sequence). Trimming left V 0 bases short and J 0 bases short, with 12 bases between. This CDR3 is 18 amino acids long. In DNA, the CDR3 is TGTGCCACCAGCAGAGATCAGAGGCAGAGCTCCTATAATTCACCCCTCCACTTT. Encoded protein: CATSRDQRQSSYNSPLHF.

This clone was seen a single time. The genes are TRBV27 and TRBJ2-5, with D possibly TRBD2 on 6 matching bases. This CDR3 comprises 15 residues. Germline V gene sequence: CDR1 MNHEY, CDR2 SMNVEV (reference sequence). Trimming removed 5 bases at V and 2 bases at J, with 15 bases between. CDR3 amino acids: CASSPRSSGQETQYF. In nucleotides, the CDR3 is TGTGCCAGCAGTCCCCGGAGTAGCGGACAAGAGACCCAGTACTTC.

The CDR3 DNA reads as TGTGCCAGCAGCAAAGTATTTAGCACTGAAGCTTTCTTT. Its translation: CASSKVFSTEAFF. J is TRBJ1-1 and V is TRBV21-1. TRBV21-1 is recorded as a pseudogene. The CDR3 loop spans 13 amino acids.

V and J are TRBV7-9 and TRBJ1-2, with 8 bases fitting TRBD1. V lost 3 bases to trimming and J lost 7 bases; unmatched junction nucleotides: 10. CDR3 length equals 15 residues. The germline V gene has CDR1 SEHNR and CDR2 FQNEAQ (reference sequence). CDR3 coding DNA: TGTGCCAGCAGCTTCCCCCGGGACAGGTTCAGTGGCTACACCTTC. As protein: CASSFPRDRFSGYTF.

The genes are TRBV9 and TRBJ1-1; no firm D call. Trimming stripped 4 bases from V and 4 bases from J, with 11 bases between. Per germline, CDR1 SGDLS and CDR2 YYNGEE. The CDR3 spans 13 residues. The chain's CDR3 is CASSLPPGTEAFF. CDR3 DNA: TGTGCCAGCAGCCTACCCCCGGGCACTGAAGCTTTCTTT.

The sample holds one count of this clone. The V gene is TRBV6-1, the J gene TRBJ2-3; the match to TRBD2 covers 14 bases. This CDR3 has 17 residues. V shed 3 bases, J shed 6 bases, and the junction held 8 bases outside the gene matches. Germline V gives CDR1 MNHNS, CDR2 SASEGT. The CDR3: CASSDTGLAGGGDTQYF. The DNA for the CDR3 is TGTGCCAGCAGTGACACCGGACTAGCGGGAGGTGGGGATACGCAGTATTTT.

The chain combines TRBV29-1 with TRBJ2-5; D is perhaps TRBD1 (6 bases). The V gene lost 8 bases and the J gene lost 1 base, with 14 bases spanning the gap. Per germline, CDR1 SQVTM and CDR2 ANQGSEA. The CDR3 has 13 amino acids. The CDR3, as DNA: TGCAGCAGCCGTCCGACAGGCCAAGAGACCCAGTACTTC. This translates into CSSRPTGQETQYF.

This sequence joins TRBV27 and TRBJ1-3, with 7 positions matching TRBD1. Germline CDR1 MNHEY, CDR2 SMNVEV (reference sequence). The CDR3 is made up of 19 amino acids. J lost 2 bases, V lost 2 bases, and 15 bases had no gene match. The CDR3 sequence: CASSLRMVGTAQTGNTIYF. CDR3 bases: TGTGCCAGCAGTTTAAGGATGGTAGGGACAGCTCAGACTGGAAACACCATATATTTT.

The genes are TRBV6-1 and TRBJ2-7; D call uncertain. Germline V lookup: CDR1 MNHNS, CDR2 SASEGT. V shed 5 bases and J shed 5 bases, with 10 bases lying between them. This CDR3 has 12 residues. CDR3 DNA sequence: TGTGCCAGCAGTCCCTATCGTAACGAGCAGTACTTC. Encoded protein: CASSPYRNEQYF.

V is TRBV5-1 and J is TRBJ2-1; D is possibly TRBD2 (6 bases). Germline lookup yields CDR1 SGHRS and CDR2 YFSETQ. Trimming stripped 5 bases from V and 3 bases from J, with 15 bases between. The CDR3 totals 15 residues. CDR3 nucleotides: TGCGCCAGCAGGACTAGGGAACACGACTACAATGAGCAGTTCTTC. Protein product: CASRTREHDYNEQFF.

V usage is TRBV15 and J usage is TRBJ2-1, with TRBD1 matching over 9 bases. Trimming at V came to 5 bases and at J to 10 bases, leaving 15 bases not matched to a gene. The germline V gene encodes CDR1 LNHNV and CDR2 YYDKDF (reference sequence). The CDR3 consists of 16 residues. The CDR3 DNA reads TGTGCCACCAGCCGTACCGGGACAGGGCCCCGTCGAGAGCAGTTCTTC. Translation gives CATSRTGTGPRREQFF.

The J gene is TRBJ1-6, the V gene TRBV30, with D maybe TRBD1 (5 bases). V was trimmed by 5 bases and J by 8 bases, leaving 16 bases between them. Germline lookup yields CDR1 GTSNPN and CDR2 SVGIG (reference sequence). CDR3 length: 14 residues. As DNA, the CDR3 is TGTGCCTGGGCTTTCGGCCTAGGGGATTCACCCCTCCACTTT. Translated: CAWAFGLGDSPLHF.

The chain couples TRBV5-1 to TRBJ1-1, with D perhaps TRBD1 (6 bases). Trimming removed 3 bases at V and 1 base at J, with 7 bases between. CDR3 length: 13 residues. Germline CDR1 and CDR2: SGHRS and YFSETQ. The CDR3 DNA reads TGCGCCAGCAGCTGGGACAAGAACACTGAAGCTTTCTTT. Translating it yields CASSWDKNTEAFF. Full variable domain (rest looked up from reference TRBV5-1 and TRBJ1-1): KAGVTQTPRYLIKTRGQQVTLSCSPISGHRSVSWYQQTPGQGLQFLFEYFSETQRNKGNFPGRFSGRQFSNSRSEMNVSTLELGDSALYLCASSWDKNTEAFFGQGTRLTVV.

The V gene is TRBV15, the J gene TRBJ2-7, with unresolved D. Trimming cost V 5 bases and J 8 bases, with 10 bases left between them. Germline V CDR1 and CDR2: LNHNV, YYDKDF (reference sequence). CDR3 size: 11 residues. CDR3 loop: CATSDTVQQYF. Here the CDR3 DNA reads TGTGCCACCAGCGACACAGTACAGCAGTACTTC. Using reference TRBV15 and TRBJ2-7 for the parts outside the CDR3, the full variable domain is DAMVIQNPRYQVTQFGKPVTLSCSQTLNHNVMYWYQQKSSQAPKLLFHYYDKDFNNEADTPDNFQSRRPNTSFCFLDIRSPGLGDTAMYLCATSDTVQQYFGPGTRLTVT.

This clone was observed a few times. The genes are TRBV4-3 and TRBJ2-1; a weak D match, TRBD2 (6 bases). V dropped 4 bases and J dropped 0 bases, with 10 bases sitting between them. The germline gives CDR1 LGHNA, CDR2 YSLEER. The CDR3 runs 15 residues. In nucleotides, the CDR3 is TGCGCCAGCAGCCTCGGAGGGAGCTCCTACAATGAGCAGTTCTTC. This codes for CASSLGGSSYNEQFF.

The gene calls are TRBV27 and TRBJ2-3, with a weak D call TRBD2 (5 bases). V was trimmed by 3 bases and J by 2 bases, leaving 9 bases between them. The CDR3 runs to 14 residues. Germline V gene lookup returns CDR1 MNHEY and CDR2 SMNVEV (reference sequence). CDR3 region: CASSFQRPTDTQYF. CDR3 bases: TGTGCCAGCAGTTTCCAGCGGCCCACAGATACGCAGTATTTT.

This clone was seen more than once but under ten times. The chain uses TRBV9 and TRBJ2-1, with TRBD2 identical over 8 bases. CDR1 is SGDLS, CDR2 YYNGEE, per germline. The CDR3 has 15 residues. With V trimmed by 3 bases and J by 5 bases, 7 bases remained unmatched. This chain's CDR3 is CASSAPGGRNNEQFF. Written as DNA, the CDR3 is TGTGCCAGCAGCGCCCCGGGAGGGCGTAACAATGAGCAGTTCTTC.

The chain uses TRBV5-1 and TRBJ1-3, with 7 bases identical to TRBD1. The CDR3 covers 15 residues. V gave up 4 bases and J gave up 5 bases; unmatched junction bases: 9. Germline CDR1 is SGHRS and CDR2 is YFSETQ. CDR3 nucleotides: TGCGCCAGCAGCGCGGGGACAGCCCAAAGAAACACCATATATTTT. Amino acids: CASSAGTAQRNTIYF.